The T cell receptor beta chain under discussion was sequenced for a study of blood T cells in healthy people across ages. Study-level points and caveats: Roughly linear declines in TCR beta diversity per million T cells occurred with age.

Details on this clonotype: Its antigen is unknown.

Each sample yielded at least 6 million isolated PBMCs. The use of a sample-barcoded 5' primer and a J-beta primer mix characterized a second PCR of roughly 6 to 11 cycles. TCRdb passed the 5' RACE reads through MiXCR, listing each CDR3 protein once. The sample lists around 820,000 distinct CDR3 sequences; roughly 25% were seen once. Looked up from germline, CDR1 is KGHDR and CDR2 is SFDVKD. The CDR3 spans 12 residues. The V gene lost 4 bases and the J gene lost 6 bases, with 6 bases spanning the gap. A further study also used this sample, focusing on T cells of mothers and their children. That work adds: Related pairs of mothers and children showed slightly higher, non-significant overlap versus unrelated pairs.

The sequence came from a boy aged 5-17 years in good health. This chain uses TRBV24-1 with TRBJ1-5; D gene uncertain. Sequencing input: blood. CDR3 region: CATSEWGQPQHF. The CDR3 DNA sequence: TGTGCCACCAGTGAATGGGGTCAGCCCCAGCATTTT.